This T cell receptor (beta chain) is drawn from a study of blood T cell repertoires in COVID-19. Original methodology: Estimates of nucleated cell counts were drawn from the amplification of reference gene primers. Clones were read by immunoSEQ multiplex PCR, and TCRdb kept only the in-frame ones, dropping some. V and J calls and clone size are those listed in that table; D and trimming were worked out from the DNA. The sample holds about 220,000 clones, roughly 85% seen once. V lost 1 base and J 8 bases, leaving 10 bases between the germline ends. Germline CDR1 SGHRS, CDR2 YFSETQ. The CDR3 spans 13 residues.

The V call is TRBV5-1, the J call TRBJ2-1, with D uncertain. Input material: peripheral blood. The TCR sequence derives from a woman in her seventies with COVID-19, enrolled during active disease. CDR3 residues: CASSLPRSDEQFF. The CDR3 DNA reads TGCGCCAGCAGCTTGCCTCGCAGCGATGAGCAGTTCTTC.